Each of the 21 T cell receptor beta chains below was sequenced from the same sample in a study of T cells after yellow fever vaccination. TCRdb independently ran MiXCR on the 5' RACE reads; one entry per CDR3 protein. This table has about 94,000 distinct CDR3 sequences, 8% to 10% appearing once. Sequenced here: CD8+ T cells not binding an NS4B(214-222) dextramer, sorted from PBMCs, sampled approximately 15 days after the first yellow fever vaccination. Receptor source: a man aged 18 to 29 who received the YFV17D yellow fever vaccine.

The rearrangement links TRBV12-3 or TRBV12-4 to TRBJ2-3; D unresolved. V was pared by 6 bases and J by 1 base, with 11 bases between. The CDR3 has 14 amino acids. Here the CDR3 reads CASRVVGGTDTQYF. In DNA, the CDR3 is TGTGCCAGCAGGGTAGTCGGAGGCACAGATACGCAGTATTTT.

The rearrangement joins TRBV5-4 to TRBJ1-1; D is unclear. This CDR3 has 15 residues. Germline V gene lookup returns CDR1 SGHNT and CDR2 YYREEE (reference sequence). The V gene lost 0 bases and the J gene lost 4 bases, with 13 bases spanning the gap. The CDR3 DNA reads TGTGCCAGCAGCTTGGGCCTGACGGGTAGCACTGAAGCTTTCTTT. This codes for CASSLGLTGSTEAFF.

This clonotype was detected a few times. The chain employs TRBV11-2 and TRBJ1-1; 9 bases align to TRBD1. Germline V gene sequence: CDR1 SGHAT, CDR2 FQNNGV. V gave up 1 base and J gave up 7 bases; unmatched junction bases: 10. This CDR3 spans 16 amino acids. The CDR3 DNA reads as TGTGCCAGCAGCTTAGGGAGGGGCCGGGACAGGGTTGAAGCTTTCTTT. Its translation: CASSLGRGRDRVEAFF.

At least ten counts were recorded for this clonotype. The rearrangement uses TRBV6-2 or TRBV6-3 and TRBJ1-1; D perhaps matches TRBD1 (6 bases). V was cut by 6 bases and J by 3 bases, with 11 bases left in between. Germline CDR1 reads MNHEY; CDR2 reads SVGEGT. CDR3 length: 13 residues. Here the CDR3 reads CASSPRQDTEAFF. As DNA, the CDR3 is TGTGCCAGCAGCCCTAGACAGGACACTGAAGCTTTCTTT.

This clonotype turned up a few times. The chain has TRBV7-6 and TRBJ2-3; TRBD2 is a possible D gene (5 bases). The V and J ends lost 0 bases and 1 base respectively, with 11 bases between them. This CDR3 is built from 16 residues. CDR1 is SGHVS and CDR2 is FNYEAQ in the germline V gene. CDR3 sequence reads: CASSLATGWGTDTQYF. The CDR3 DNA reads as TGTGCCAGCAGCTTAGCGACGGGGTGGGGCACAGATACGCAGTATTTT.

The chain has TRBV7-2 and TRBJ2-1; 8 nucleotides align to TRBD1. Germline values: CDR1 SGHTA, CDR2 FQGNSA. CDR3 length equals 15 residues. Trimming cost V 1 base and J 3 bases; bases outside gene matches: 2. Here the CDR3 DNA reads TGTGCCAGCAGCTTAGTTACAGGGGGCTACAATGAGCAGTTCTTC. Protein: CASSLVTGGYNEQFF.

The chain has TRBV11-3 and TRBJ2-7, with D possibly being TRBD1 (6 bases). CDR3 size: 15 residues. Trimming removed 6 bases from V and 1 base from J, with 16 bases in between. CDR1 and CDR2 from the germline V gene are SGHNT and YENEEA. CDR3 protein: CASRRRQDLSYEQYF. The CDR3 nucleotides read TGTGCCAGCAGACGGAGACAGGACCTGTCCTACGAGCAGTACTTC.

This clonotype occurred many times. This chain uses TRBV7-6 with TRBJ2-2; 9 bases are shared with TRBD1. V shed 4 bases and J 1 base; nucleotides not matched to a gene: 4. CDR1 is SGHVS, CDR2 FNYEAQ, per germline. The CDR3 contains 16 residues. The CDR3, as DNA: TGTGCCAGCAGCTCCGGGACAGGGTGGAACACCGGGGAGCTGTTTTTT. This translates into CASSSGTGWNTGELFF. Complete variable domain (other parts from reference TRBV7-6 and TRBJ2-2): GAGVSQSPRYKVTKRGQDVALRCDPISGHVSLYWYRQALGQGPEFLTYFNYEAQQDKSGLPNDRFSAERPEGSISTLTIQRTEQRDSAMYRCASSSGTGWNTGELFFGEGSRLTVL.

The V and J genes are TRBV6-1 and TRBJ1-1, with a possible D match to TRBD1 (5 bases). The CDR3 is 14 amino acids. Germline-derived CDR1 and CDR2 are MNHNS and SASEGT. V was pared by 5 bases and J by 3 bases, with 13 bases between. CDR3 coding DNA: TGTGCCAGCAGTAAAGACAGCCAGCACACTGAAGCTTTCTTT. It translates to CASSKDSQHTEAFF.

The rearrangement links TRBV18 to TRBJ2-7; D perhaps matches TRBD1 (6 bases). CDR1 KGHSH and CDR2 LQKENI come from the germline V gene. V gave up 4 bases and J gave up 5 bases, with 12 bases separating them. CDR3 length: 13 residues. CDR3 in amino acids: CASSLAQGNEQYF. The CDR3 nucleotides read TGTGCCAGCTCACTCGCACAGGGTAACGAGCAGTACTTC.

The V call is TRBV6-5, the J call TRBJ2-3; TRBD2 matches 7 bases. Germline V gene sequence: CDR1 MNHEY, CDR2 SVGAGI. Unmatched junction bases numbered 7, after V lost 6 bases and J lost 10 bases. This CDR3 contains 12 residues. The CDR3, as DNA: TGTGCCAGCAGGCCAGAGGGGAGGGCGCAGTATTTT. Encoded protein: CASRPEGRAQYF.

This chain uses TRBV4-1 with TRBJ2-7; maybe TRBD1 (6 bases). Trimming shortened V by 1 base and J by 2 bases, and 9 bases separated the two germline ends. The CDR3 is 14 residues long. CDR1 is MGHRA, CDR2 YSYEKL, per germline. Here the CDR3 DNA reads TGCGCCAGCAGCCAAGCACAGGGAGCCTACGAGCAGTACTTC. As protein: CASSQAQGAYEQYF.

This clonotype was counted between two and nine times. The chain links TRBV6-5 to TRBJ2-1, with a weak D call TRBD2 (6 bases). Deletions cut 0 bases from V and 9 bases from J, with 9 bases between. The CDR3 has 13 residues. Germline CDR1 is MNHEY and CDR2 is SVGAGI. The CDR3 nucleotides read TGTGCCAGCAGTTACTCTAGCGGCGGTGAGCAGTTCTTC. This gives the protein CASSYSSGGEQFF.

This clonotype showed up many times. This chain uses TRBV4-3 with TRBJ2-7, with a tentative D call TRBD1 (6 bases). The CDR3 covers 14 residues. Germline values: CDR1 LGHNA, CDR2 YSLEER. V was pared by 6 bases and J by 2 bases, with 14 bases between. CDR3 loop: CASRQPWGPYEQYV. In DNA, the CDR3 is TGCGCCAGCAGACAACCGTGGGGGCCCTACGAGCAGTACGTC.

This clonotype was counted between two and nine times. The DNA of the CDR3 is TGCGCCAGCAGCCAAGACGACGGATCCTTTGCTCAGCCCCAGCATTTT. This gives the protein CASSQDDGSFAQPQHF. V gene TRBV4-1 combines with J gene TRBJ1-5; D uncertain. Trimming left V 0 bases short and J 6 bases short, with 15 bases between. The CDR3 loop spans 16 amino acids. The germline gives CDR1 MGHRA, CDR2 YSYEKL.

This sequence joins TRBV6-2 or TRBV6-3 and TRBJ1-1; D is ambiguous. The CDR3 extends over 11 amino acids. Trimming left V 3 bases short and J 7 bases short, with 6 bases between. Germline V gives CDR1 MNHEY, CDR2 SVGEGT. The CDR3 protein is CASSYGIEAFF. CDR3 DNA sequence: TGTGCCAGCAGTTATGGGATTGAAGCTTTCTTT.

Only a few counts were recorded for this clonotype. The rearrangement joins TRBV27 to TRBJ1-1; D is possibly TRBD1 (6 bases). Germline V lookup: CDR1 MNHEY, CDR2 SMNVEV (reference sequence). This CDR3 region has 14 residues. Trimming took 6 bases from V and 3 from J, leaving 14 bases between them. The CDR3 nucleotides read TGTGCCAGCAGCAGCAGGGGTGTGTACACTGAAGCTTTCTTT. It encodes CASSSRGVYTEAFF.

The table lists this clonotype with a few counts. The chain combines TRBV12-3 or TRBV12-4 with TRBJ2-3; a possible D gene is TRBD1 (6 bases). V was cut by 3 bases and J by 4 bases, with 17 bases left in between. The CDR3 has 16 residues. CDR3 DNA sequence: TGTGCCAGCAGTTTTGCGGCAGGGGATGGGTCAGATACGCAGTATTTT. Translation gives CASSFAAGDGSDTQYF.

This clonotype was observed a few times. This sequence joins TRBV12-3 or TRBV12-4 and TRBJ1-3; 10 bases are a match to TRBD1. With 5 bases clipped from V and 3 bases from J, the junction kept 1 base outside the gene matches. The CDR3 length is 14 residues. Written as DNA, the CDR3 is TGTGCCAGCAGTAGGACAGGGGGTGGAAACACCATATATTTT. This sequence encodes CASSRTGGGNTIYF.

The V gene is TRBV12-3 or TRBV12-4, the J gene TRBJ1-2, with D maybe TRBD1 (6 bases). The ends were cut back, 5 bases at V and 7 bases at J, with 17 bases in the middle. The CDR3 consists of 14 residues. CDR3 amino acids: CASSPAGQSGGYTF. The CDR3, as DNA: TGTGCCAGCAGTCCAGCCGGACAGAGCGGTGGCTACACCTTC.

V is TRBV5-6 and J is TRBJ2-7; D not resolved. V was trimmed by 4 bases and J by 4 bases, leaving 15 bases between them. The V gene's germline CDR1 is SGHDT and CDR2 YYEEEE. The CDR3 loop spans 14 amino acids. CDR3 coding DNA: TGTGCCAGCAGCACCACCGACGGAGCATACGAGCAGTACGTC. Residues: CASSTTDGAYEQYV.